These 11 T cell receptor beta chains originate from one sample sequenced in a study of long-term antiretroviral therapy in people with HIV. Version v3.0 of the immunoSEQ assay was performed at survey level. The method was immunoSEQ multiplex PCR; TCRdb's version includes in-frame clones alone and lacks a portion of them. The sample has about 22,000 clones, more than 70% seen once. Source: unsorted PBMCs, taken 1.3 years after starting antiretroviral therapy. These receptors were collected from a man in his 60s with HIV.

The rearrangement joins TRBV5-1 to TRBJ1-6; D may be TRBD1 (6 bases). Germline-derived CDR1 and CDR2 are SGHRS and YFSETQ. Trimming pared 0 bases from V and 7 bases from J, leaving 11 bases between. The CDR3 is made up of 15 amino acids. CDR3 in DNA: TGCGCCAGCAGCTTGGAGGTACAGGGAAATTCACCCCTCCACTTT. Its protein product is CASSLEVQGNSPLHF.

The chain recombines TRBV6-5 with TRBJ2-5, with D unresolved. The CDR3 has 14 amino acids. V was pared by 6 bases and J by 4 bases, with 15 bases between. Germline V gene sequence: CDR1 MNHEY, CDR2 SVGAGI. This CDR3 reads CASRLALGPETQYF. The CDR3, as DNA: TGTGCCAGCAGACTTGCCTTGGGTCCAGAGACCCAGTACTTC.

The chain couples TRBV7-2 to TRBJ1-3, with unresolved D. Trimming took 6 bases from V and 8 from J, leaving 14 bases between them. The CDR3 runs 13 residues. Germline V CDR1 and CDR2: SGHTA, FQGNSA. The CDR3 loop reads CASRPRVTDTIYF. The CDR3 DNA reads as TGTGCCAGCAGACCCCGGGTTACGGACACCATATATTTT. The full variable domain, completed using reference TRBV7-2 and TRBJ1-3, is GAGVSQSPSNKVTEKGKDVELRCDPISGHTALYWYRQSLGQGLEFLIYFQGNSAPDKSGLPSDRFSAERTGGSVSTLTIQRTQQEDSAVYLCASRPRVTDTIYFGEGSWLTVV.

V and J are TRBV10-3 and TRBJ2-3, with D perhaps assigned TRBD1 or TRBD2 (5 bases each). From germline, CDR1 is ENHRY and CDR2 SYGVKD. The V gene lost 3 bases and the J gene lost 4 bases, with 20 bases spanning the gap. The CDR3 has 17 residues. The CDR3 here is CAISDPFRGTTADTQYF. The CDR3 DNA follows: TGTGCCATCAGTGACCCGTTTCGGGGCACAACAGCAGATACGCAGTATTTT.

This chain joins TRBV5-4 and TRBJ2-2, with D possibly being TRBD2 (6 bases). The germline CDR1 and CDR2 sequences are SGHNT and YYREEE (reference sequence). The CDR3 covers 16 residues. The V and J ends lost 3 bases and 0 bases respectively, with 12 bases between them. CDR3 in amino acids: CASSYGTGTNTGELFF. The CDR3 DNA reads as TGTGCCAGCAGCTATGGGACTGGCACGAACACCGGGGAGCTGTTTTTT.

The chain is built from TRBV5-5 and TRBJ1-2; D not certain. Germline assignment: CDR1 SGHKS and CDR2 YYEKEE (reference sequence). The V end lost 0 bases, the J end lost 3 bases, and 3 bases lay between the germline ends. The CDR3 extends over 12 amino acids. The CDR3 loop is CASSLGHYGYTF. DNA for the CDR3: TGTGCCAGCAGCTTGGGACACTATGGCTACACCTTC.

The chain combines TRBV18 with TRBJ1-1; D unresolved. V shed 1 base and J shed 4 bases, with 16 bases lying between them. The CDR3 loop spans 16 amino acids. Germline V gene sequence: CDR1 KGHSH, CDR2 LQKENI. CDR3 DNA: TGTGCCAGCTCACCACAGCTCCGGGCCGCGGGCACTGAAGCTTTCTTT. The encoded protein is CASSPQLRAAGTEAFF.

The chain uses TRBV27 and TRBJ2-7; D is tentatively TRBD1 or TRBD2 (5 bases each). The germline CDR1 and CDR2 sequences are MNHEY and SMNVEV (reference sequence). V was shortened by 0 bases and J by 7 bases, with 10 bases between the two germline ends. This CDR3 is 13 amino acids long. CDR3 sequence (DNA): TGTGCCAGCAGTTTATCGACGGGGCTTGAGCAGTACTTC. Its protein product is CASSLSTGLEQYF.

V usage is TRBV4-2 and J usage is TRBJ1-6; tentative D call: TRBD1 (6 bases). The CDR3 covers 15 residues. The germline V gene encodes CDR1 LGHNA and CDR2 YNFKEQ. V was shortened by 3 bases and J by 10 bases, with 16 bases between the two germline ends. The CDR3 region is CASSQGAPVGSPLHF. The CDR3 nucleotides are TGTGCCAGCAGCCAGGGGGCGCCTGTCGGGTCACCCCTCCACTTT.

This clone was observed a handful of times. The genes are TRBV6-5 and TRBJ2-1; TRBD1 or TRBD2 may be the D gene (5 bases each). This CDR3 spans 12 amino acids. V lost 0 bases, J lost 15 bases, and 12 bases lay in between. Looked up from germline, CDR1 is MNHEY and CDR2 is SVGAGI. CDR3 protein: CASSYSRDLLFF. As DNA, the CDR3 is TGTGCCAGCAGTTACTCGAGGGACCTGCTGTTCTTC.

This chain links TRBV14 with TRBJ2-1, with D unclear. The germline V gene has CDR1 SGHDN and CDR2 FVKESK. This CDR3 region has 17 residues. V was cut by 0 bases and J by 4 bases, with 16 bases left in between. DNA of the CDR3: TGTGCCAGCAGCCAAGATCCGGGCGACGTCAGATACAATGAGCAGTTCTTC. This sequence encodes CASSQDPGDVRYNEQFF.